This T cell receptor (beta chain) was identified in a study of T cell responses to AZD1222 COVID-19 vaccine. Regarding the study as a whole: Clonal diversity was possibly underestimated, and white British individuals and females predominated among donors. Every sample of the repertoires postdated the peak T cell response.

For this clone: The antigen remains undetermined.

Second-dose intervals of approximately 4 or approximately 12 weeks were pooled. The method was immunoSEQ multiplex PCR; TCRdb's version includes in-frame clones alone and lacks a portion of them. The data contain some 150,000 clones, around nine tenths of them singletons. V lost 9 bases and J lost 6; bases outside the gene matches: 13. The CDR3 length is 14 residues. Germline lookup yields CDR1 LNHDA and CDR2 SQIVND (reference sequence). The source of this sequence is an adult who received the AZD1222 COVID-19 vaccine. The sequencing used peripheral blood, collected 28 days after the second AZD1222 dose. The rearrangement uses TRBV19 and TRBJ2-7, with 8 bases fitting TRBD1. The chain's CDR3 is CASSKVAGGLEQYF. Here the CDR3 DNA reads TGTGCCAGCTCTAAGGTGGCAGGGGGCCTCGAGCAGTACTTC.